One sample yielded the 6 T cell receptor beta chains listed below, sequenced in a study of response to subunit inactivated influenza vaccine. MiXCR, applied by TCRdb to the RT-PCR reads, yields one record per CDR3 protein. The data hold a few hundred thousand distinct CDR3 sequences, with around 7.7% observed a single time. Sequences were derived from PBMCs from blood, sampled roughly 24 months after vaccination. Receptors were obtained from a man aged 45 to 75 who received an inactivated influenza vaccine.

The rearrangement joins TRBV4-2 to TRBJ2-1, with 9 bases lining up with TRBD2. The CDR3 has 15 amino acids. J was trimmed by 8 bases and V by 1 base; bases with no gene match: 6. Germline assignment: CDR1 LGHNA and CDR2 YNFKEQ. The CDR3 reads CASSQVAGGPYEQFF. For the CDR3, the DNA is TGTGCCAGCAGCCAAGTTGCGGGGGGGCCTTATGAGCAGTTCTTC.

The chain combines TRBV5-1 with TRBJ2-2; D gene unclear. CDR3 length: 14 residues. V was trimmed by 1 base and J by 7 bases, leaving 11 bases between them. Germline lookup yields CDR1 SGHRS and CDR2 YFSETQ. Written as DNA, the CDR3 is TGCGCCAGCAGCTTGTTACCTACGGGCGGGGAGCTGTTTTTT. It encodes CASSLLPTGGELFF.

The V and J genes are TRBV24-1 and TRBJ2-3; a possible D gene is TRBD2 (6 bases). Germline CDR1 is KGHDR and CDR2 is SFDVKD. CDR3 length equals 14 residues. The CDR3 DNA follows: TGTGCTACCCGGCGCGGGGCGTCCGCAGATACGCAGTATTTT. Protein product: CATRRGASADTQYF.

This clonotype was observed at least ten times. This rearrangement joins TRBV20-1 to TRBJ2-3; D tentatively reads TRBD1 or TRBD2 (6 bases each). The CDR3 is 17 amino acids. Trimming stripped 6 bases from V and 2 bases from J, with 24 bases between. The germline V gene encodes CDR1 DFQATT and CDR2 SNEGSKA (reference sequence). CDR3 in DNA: TGCAGTGCCCAACCCTGGAGTACGGGGGCCCACACAGATACGCAGTATTTT. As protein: CSAQPWSTGAHTDTQYF.

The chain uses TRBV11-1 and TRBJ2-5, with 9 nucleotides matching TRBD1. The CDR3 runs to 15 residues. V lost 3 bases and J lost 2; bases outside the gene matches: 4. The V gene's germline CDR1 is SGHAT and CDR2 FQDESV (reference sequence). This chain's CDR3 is CASSLGTGWQETQYF. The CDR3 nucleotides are TGTGCCAGCAGCTTGGGGACAGGGTGGCAAGAGACCCAGTACTTC.

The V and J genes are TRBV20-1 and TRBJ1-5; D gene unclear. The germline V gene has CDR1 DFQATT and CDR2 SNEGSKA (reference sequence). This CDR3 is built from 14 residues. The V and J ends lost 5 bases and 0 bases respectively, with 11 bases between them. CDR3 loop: CSAGGPFSNQPQHF. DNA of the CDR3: TGCAGTGCTGGAGGACCTTTTAGCAATCAGCCCCAGCATTTT.